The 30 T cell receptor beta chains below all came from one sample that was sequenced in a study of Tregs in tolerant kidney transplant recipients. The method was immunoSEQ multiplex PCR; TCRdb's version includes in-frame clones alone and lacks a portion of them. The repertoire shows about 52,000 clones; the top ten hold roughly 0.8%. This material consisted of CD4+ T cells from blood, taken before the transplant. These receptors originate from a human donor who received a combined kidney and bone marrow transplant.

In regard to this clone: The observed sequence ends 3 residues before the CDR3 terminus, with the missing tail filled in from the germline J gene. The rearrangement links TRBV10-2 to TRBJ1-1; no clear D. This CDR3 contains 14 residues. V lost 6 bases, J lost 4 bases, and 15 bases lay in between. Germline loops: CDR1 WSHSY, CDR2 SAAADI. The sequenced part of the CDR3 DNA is TGCGCCAGCAGCCTGACACATTTGAGCACTGAA. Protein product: CASSLTHLSTE. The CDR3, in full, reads CASSLTHLSTEAFF.

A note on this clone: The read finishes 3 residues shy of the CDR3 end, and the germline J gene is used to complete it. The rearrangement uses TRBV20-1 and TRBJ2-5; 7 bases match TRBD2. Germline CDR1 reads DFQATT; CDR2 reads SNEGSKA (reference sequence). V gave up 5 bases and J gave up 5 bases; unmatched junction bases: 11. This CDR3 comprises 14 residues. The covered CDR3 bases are TGCAGTGCTCGACCCCCTAGCGGCGGGGAGACC. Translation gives CSARPPSGGET. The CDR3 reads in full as CSARPPSGGETQYF.

CDR3 DNA (partial): TGTGCCAGTAGTATAGATGTAGCGGGAGGGCCG. Protein sequence: CASSIDVAGGP. The whole CDR3 protein is CASSIDVAGGPQYF. V usage is TRBV19 and J usage is TRBJ2-3; 11 nucleotides match TRBD2. The sequence runs out 3 residues before the end of the CDR3; the remainder is reconstructed from the germline J gene. Germline CDR1 and CDR2: LNHDA and SQIVND (reference sequence). The length of the CDR3 is 14 residues.

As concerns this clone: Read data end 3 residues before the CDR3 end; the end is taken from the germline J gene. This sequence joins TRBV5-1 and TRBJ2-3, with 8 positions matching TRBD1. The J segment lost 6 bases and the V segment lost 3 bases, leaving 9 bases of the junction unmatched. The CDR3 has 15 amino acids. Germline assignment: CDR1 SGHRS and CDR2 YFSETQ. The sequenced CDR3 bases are TGCGCCAGCAGCTCCCCAGGGGGCCCCGGGGATACG. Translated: CASSSPGGPGDT. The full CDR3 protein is CASSSPGGPGDTQYF.

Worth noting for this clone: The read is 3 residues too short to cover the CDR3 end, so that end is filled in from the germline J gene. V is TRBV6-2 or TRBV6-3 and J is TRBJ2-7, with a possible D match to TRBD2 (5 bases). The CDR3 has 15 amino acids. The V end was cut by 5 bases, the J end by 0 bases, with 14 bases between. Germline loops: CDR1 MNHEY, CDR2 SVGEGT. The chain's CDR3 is CASSTSRRGSYEQYF. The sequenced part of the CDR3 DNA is TGTGCCAGCAGTACCTCGCGACGGGGCTCCTACGAG.

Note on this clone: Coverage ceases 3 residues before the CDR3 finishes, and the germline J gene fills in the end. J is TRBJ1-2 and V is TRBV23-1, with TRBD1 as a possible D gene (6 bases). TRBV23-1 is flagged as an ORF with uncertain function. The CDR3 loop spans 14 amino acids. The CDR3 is CASSQSKGGTGYTF. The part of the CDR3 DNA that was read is TGCGCCAGCAGTCAATCCAAGGGGGGGACGGGC.

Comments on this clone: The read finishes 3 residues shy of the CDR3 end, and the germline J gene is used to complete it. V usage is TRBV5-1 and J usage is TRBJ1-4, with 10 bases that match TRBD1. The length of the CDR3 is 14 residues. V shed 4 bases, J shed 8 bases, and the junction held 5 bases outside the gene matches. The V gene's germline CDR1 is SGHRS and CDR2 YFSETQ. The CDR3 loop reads CASSRTGGLEKLFF. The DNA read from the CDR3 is TGCGCCAGCAGCCGGACAGGGGGATTGGAAAAA.

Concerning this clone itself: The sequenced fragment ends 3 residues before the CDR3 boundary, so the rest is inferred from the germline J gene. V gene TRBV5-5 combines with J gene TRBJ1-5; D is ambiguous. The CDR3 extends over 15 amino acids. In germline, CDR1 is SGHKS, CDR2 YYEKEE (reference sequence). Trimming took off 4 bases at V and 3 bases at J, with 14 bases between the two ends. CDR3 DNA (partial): TGTGCCAGCAGCCCAGGCCGACACAACAATCAGCCC. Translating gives CASSPGRHNNQP. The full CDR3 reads CASSPGRHNNQPQHF.

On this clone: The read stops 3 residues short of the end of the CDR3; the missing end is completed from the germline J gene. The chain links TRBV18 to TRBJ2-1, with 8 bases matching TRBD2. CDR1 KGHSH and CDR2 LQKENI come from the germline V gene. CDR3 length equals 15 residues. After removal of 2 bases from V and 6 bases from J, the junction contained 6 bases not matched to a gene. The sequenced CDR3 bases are TGTGCCAGCTCACCAGCGGCGGGAGGAGGCAATGAG. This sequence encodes CASSPAAGGGNE. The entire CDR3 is CASSPAAGGGNEQFF.

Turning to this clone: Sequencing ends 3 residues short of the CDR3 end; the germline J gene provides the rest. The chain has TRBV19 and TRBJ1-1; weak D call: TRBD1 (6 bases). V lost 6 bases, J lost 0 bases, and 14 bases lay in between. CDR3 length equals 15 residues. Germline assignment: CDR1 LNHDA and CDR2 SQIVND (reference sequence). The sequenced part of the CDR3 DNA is TGTGCCAGTAGAGGGGAGGGACATCTGAACACTGAA. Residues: CASRGEGHLNTE. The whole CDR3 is CASRGEGHLNTEAFF.

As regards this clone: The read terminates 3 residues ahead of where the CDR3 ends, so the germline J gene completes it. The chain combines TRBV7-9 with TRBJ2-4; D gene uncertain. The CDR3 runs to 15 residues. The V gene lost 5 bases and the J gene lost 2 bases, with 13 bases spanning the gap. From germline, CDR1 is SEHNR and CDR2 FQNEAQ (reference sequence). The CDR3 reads CASSPVRQTKNIQYF. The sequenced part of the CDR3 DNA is TGTGCCAGCAGCCCCGTGAGACAAACCAAAAACATT. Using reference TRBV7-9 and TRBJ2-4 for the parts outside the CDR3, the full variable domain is DTGVSQNPRHKITKRGQNVTFRCDPISEHNRLYWYRQTLGQGPEFLTYFQNEAQLEKSRLLSDRFSAERPKGSFSTLEIQRTEQGDSAMYLCASSPVRQTKNIQYFGAGTRLSVL.

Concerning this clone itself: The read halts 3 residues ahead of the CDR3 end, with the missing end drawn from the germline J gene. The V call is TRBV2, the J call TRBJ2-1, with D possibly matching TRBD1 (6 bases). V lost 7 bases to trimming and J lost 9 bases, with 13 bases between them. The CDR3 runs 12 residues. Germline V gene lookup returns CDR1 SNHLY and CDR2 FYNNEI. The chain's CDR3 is CASIIGGREQFF. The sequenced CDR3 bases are TGTGCCAGCATCATTGGGGGCCGTGAG.

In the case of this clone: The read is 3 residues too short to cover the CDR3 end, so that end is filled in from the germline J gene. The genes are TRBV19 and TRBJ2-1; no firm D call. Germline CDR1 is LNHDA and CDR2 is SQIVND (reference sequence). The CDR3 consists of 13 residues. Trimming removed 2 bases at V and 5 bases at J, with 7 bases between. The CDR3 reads CASSIRQNNEQFF. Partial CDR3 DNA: TGTGCCAGTAGTATAAGGCAAAACAATGAG.

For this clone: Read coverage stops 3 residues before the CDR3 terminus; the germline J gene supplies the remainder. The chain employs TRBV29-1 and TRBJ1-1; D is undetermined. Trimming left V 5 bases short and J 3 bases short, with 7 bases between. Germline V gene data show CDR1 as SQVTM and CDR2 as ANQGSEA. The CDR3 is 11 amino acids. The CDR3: CSVSLYTEAFF. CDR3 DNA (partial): TGCAGCGTTAGCCTCTACACTGAA.

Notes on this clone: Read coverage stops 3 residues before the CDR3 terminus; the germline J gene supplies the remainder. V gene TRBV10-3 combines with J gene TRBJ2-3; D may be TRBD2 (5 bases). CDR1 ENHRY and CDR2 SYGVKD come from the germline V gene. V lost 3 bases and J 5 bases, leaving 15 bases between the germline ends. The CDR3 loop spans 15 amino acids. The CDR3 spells CAISEEGSHGDTQYF. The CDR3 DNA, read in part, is TGTGCCATCAGTGAAGAGGGTAGTCATGGAGATACG.

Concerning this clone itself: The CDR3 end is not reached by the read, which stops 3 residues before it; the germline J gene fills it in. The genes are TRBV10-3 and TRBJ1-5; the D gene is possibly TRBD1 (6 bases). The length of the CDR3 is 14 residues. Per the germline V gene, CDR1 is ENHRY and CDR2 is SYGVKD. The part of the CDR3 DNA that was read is TGTACCCGCGCAGGGGATTATAGCAATCAGCCC. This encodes CTRAGDYSNQP. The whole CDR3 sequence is CTRAGDYSNQPQHF.

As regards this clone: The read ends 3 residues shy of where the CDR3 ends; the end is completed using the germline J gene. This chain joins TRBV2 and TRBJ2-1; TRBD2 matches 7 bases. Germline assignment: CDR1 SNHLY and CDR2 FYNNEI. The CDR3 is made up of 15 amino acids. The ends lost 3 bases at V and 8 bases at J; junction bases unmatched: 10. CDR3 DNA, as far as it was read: TGTGCCAGCAGTGACGATGGCTCCCGGGGGGATGAG. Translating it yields CASSDDGSRGDE. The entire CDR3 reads CASSDDGSRGDEQFF.

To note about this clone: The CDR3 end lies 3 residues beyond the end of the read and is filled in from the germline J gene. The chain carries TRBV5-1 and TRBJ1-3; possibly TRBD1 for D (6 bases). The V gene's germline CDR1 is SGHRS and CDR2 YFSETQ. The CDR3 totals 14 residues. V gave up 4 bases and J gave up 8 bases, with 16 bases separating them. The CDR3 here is CASSPGDISDTIYF. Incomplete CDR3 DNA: TGCGCCAGCAGCCCTGGGGACATATCCGACACC.

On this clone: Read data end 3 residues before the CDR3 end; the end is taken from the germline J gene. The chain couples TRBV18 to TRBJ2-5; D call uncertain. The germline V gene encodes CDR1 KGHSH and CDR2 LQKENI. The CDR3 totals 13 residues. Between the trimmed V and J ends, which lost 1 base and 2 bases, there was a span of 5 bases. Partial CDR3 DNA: TGTGCCAGCTCACCACGGCAGCAAGAGACC. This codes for CASSPRQQET. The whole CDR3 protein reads CASSPRQQETQYF.

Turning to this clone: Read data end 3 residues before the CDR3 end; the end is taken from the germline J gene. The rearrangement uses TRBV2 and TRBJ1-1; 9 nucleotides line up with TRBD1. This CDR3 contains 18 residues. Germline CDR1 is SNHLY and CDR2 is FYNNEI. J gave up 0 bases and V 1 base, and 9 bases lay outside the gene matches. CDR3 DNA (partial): TGTGCCAGCAGTGAAGTTCGGACAGGGGTCCGAATGAACACTGAA. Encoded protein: CASSEVRTGVRMNTE. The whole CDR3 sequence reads CASSEVRTGVRMNTEAFF. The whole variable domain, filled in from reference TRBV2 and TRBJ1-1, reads EPEVTQTPSHQVTQMGQEVILRCVPISNHLYFYWYRQILGQKVEFLVSFYNNEISEKSEIFDDQFSVERPDGSNFTLKIRSTKLEDSAMYFCASSEVRTGVRMNTEAFFGQGTRLTVV.

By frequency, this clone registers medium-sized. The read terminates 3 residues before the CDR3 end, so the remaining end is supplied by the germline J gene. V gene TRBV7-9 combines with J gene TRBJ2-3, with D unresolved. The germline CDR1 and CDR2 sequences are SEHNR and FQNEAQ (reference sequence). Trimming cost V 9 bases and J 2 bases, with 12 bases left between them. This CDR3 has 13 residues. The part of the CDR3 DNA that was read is TGTGCCAGTTTCCTCCAGGCCACAGATACG. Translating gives CASFLQATDT. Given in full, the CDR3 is CASFLQATDTQYF.

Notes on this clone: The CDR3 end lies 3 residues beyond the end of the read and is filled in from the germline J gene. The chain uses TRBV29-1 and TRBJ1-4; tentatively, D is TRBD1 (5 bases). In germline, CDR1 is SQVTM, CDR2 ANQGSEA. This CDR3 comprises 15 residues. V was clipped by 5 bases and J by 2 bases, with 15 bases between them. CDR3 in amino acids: CSVTQGIRTNEKLFF. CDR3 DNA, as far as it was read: TGCAGCGTTACTCAGGGAATCAGGACTAATGAAAAA.

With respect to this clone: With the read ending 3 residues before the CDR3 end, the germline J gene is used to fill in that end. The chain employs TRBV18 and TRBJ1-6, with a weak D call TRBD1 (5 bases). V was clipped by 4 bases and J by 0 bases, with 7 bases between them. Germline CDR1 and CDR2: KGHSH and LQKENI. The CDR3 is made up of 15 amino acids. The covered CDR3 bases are TGTGCCAGCTCACAGGGGTTCTCCTATAATTCACCC. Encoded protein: CASSQGFSYNSP. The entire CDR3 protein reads CASSQGFSYNSPLHF.

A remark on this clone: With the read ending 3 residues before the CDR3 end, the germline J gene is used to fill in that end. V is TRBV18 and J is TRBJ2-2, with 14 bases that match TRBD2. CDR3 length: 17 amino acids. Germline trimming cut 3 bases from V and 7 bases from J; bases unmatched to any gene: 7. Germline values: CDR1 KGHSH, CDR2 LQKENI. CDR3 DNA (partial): TGTGCCAGCTCACCCGCGGGACTAGCGGGAGAAGGCGGGGAG. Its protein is CASSPAGLAGEGGE. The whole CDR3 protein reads CASSPAGLAGEGGELFF. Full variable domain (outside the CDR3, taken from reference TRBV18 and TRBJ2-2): NAGVMQNPRHLVRRRGQEARLRCSPMKGHSHVYWYRQLPEEGLKFMVYLQKENIIDESGMPKERFSAEFPKEGPSILRIQQVVRGDSAAYFCASSPAGLAGEGGELFFGEGSRLTVL.

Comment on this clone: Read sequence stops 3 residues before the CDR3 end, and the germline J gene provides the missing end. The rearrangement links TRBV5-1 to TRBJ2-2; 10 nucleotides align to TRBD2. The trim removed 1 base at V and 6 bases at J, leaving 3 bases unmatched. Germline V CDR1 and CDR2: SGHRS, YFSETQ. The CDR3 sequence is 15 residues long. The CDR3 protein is CASSLSLAGAGELFF. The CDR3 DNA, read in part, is TGCGCCAGCAGCTTGTCTCTAGCGGGGGCCGGGGAG.

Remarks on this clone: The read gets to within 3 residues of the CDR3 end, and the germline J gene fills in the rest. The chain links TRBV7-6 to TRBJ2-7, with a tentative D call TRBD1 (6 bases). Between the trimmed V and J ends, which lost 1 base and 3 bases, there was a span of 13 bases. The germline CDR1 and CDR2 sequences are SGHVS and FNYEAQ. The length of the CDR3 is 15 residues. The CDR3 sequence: CASSLVPQGFYEQYF. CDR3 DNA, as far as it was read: TGTGCCAGCAGCTTAGTTCCGCAGGGGTTCTACGAG. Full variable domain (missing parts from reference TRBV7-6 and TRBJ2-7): GAGVSQSPRYKVTKRGQDVALRCDPISGHVSLYWYRQALGQGPEFLTYFNYEAQQDKSGLPNDRFSAERPEGSISTLTIQRTEQRDSAMYRCASSLVPQGFYEQYFGPGTRLTVT.

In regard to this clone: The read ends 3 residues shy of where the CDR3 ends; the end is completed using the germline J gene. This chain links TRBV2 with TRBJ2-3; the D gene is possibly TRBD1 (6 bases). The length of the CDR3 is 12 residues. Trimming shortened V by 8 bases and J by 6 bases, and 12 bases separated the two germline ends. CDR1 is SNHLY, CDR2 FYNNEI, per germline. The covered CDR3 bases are TGTGCCAGCGGGACAATGGCTGATACG. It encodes CASGTMADT. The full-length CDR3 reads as CASGTMADTQYF.

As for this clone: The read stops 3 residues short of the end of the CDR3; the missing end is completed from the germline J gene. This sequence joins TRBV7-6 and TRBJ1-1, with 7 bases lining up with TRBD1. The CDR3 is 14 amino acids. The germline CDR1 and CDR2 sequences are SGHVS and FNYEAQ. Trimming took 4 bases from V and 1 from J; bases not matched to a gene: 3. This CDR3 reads CASSSNRGNTEAFF. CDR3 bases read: TGTGCCAGCAGCTCAAACAGGGGGAACACTGAA.

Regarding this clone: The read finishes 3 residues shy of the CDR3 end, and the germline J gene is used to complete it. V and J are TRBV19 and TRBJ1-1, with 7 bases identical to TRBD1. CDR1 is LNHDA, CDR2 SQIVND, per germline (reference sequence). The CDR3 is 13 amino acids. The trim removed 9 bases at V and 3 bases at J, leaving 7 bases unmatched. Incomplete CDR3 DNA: TGTGCCAGCCGAACAGGGGTCGACACTGAA. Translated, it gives CASRTGVDTE. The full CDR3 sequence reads CASRTGVDTEAFF. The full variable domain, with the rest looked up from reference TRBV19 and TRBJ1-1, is DGGITQSPKYLFRKEGQNVTLSCEQNLNHDAMYWYRQDPGQGLRLIYYSQIVNDFQKGDIAEGYSVSREKKESFPLTVTSAQKNPTAFYLCASRTGVDTEAFFGQGTRLTVV.

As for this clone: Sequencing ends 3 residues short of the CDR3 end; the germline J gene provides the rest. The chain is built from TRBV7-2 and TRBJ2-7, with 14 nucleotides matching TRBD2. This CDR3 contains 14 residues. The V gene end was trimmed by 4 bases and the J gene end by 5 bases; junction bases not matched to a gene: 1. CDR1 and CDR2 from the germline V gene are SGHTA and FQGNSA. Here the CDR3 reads CASSSGLAGDEQYF. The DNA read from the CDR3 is TGTGCCAGCAGCTCGGGACTAGCGGGAGACGAG.